This T cell receptor (beta chain) comes out of a study of blood T cell repertoires in COVID-19. In the study overall: Donors in the United States, Italy and Spain gave samples during acute or convalescent COVID-19. The cDNA or gDNA used as material had been derived from T cells, B-cell-depleted T cells, or PBMCs.

The assay was immunoSEQ multiplex PCR, and TCRdb's table has in-frame clones only and misses some. Of some 50,000 clones listed, roughly 82% are singletons. CDR1 LNHDA and CDR2 SQIVND come from the germline V gene (reference sequence). This CDR3 is 13 amino acids long. This clonotype was sampled from a human donor in a cohort sampled during active COVID-19. Sequencing was carried out using peripheral blood. The V call is TRBV19, the J call TRBJ1-1, with D possibly being TRBD1 (6 bases). The CDR3 region has the DNA TGTGCGGCAAGGGAGGGGGTAAACACTGAAGCTTTCTTT. Translated: CAAREGVNTEAFF.